The 31 T cell receptor beta chains below were found in one sample sequenced in a study of T cells after yellow fever vaccination. Using its own MiXCR run on the 5' RACE reads, TCRdb lists one record per CDR3 protein. Among around 610,000 distinct CDR3 sequences, about 13% were seen once, and the ten largest hold over 13%. This specimen consisted of PBMCs, obtained on the day of the yellow fever booster vaccination. Receptors were obtained from a man aged 25 to 40 who received the YFV17D yellow fever vaccine.

This clonotype was seen a handful of times. The chain employs TRBV3-1 and TRBJ2-7; the D is unclear. This CDR3 contains 14 residues. The V end lost 0 bases, the J end lost 0 bases, and 6 bases lay between the germline ends. Germline CDR1 and CDR2: LGHDT and YNNKEL (reference sequence). For the CDR3, the DNA is TGTGCCAGCAGCCAAGATTGGTCCTCCTACGAGCAGTACTTC. Encoded protein: CASSQDWSSYEQYF.

The CDR3, as DNA: TGTGCCACCAGAGCCCGGGTGGAGAGCGAAGAGACCCAGTACTTC. The encoded protein is CATRARVESEETQYF. The chain is built from TRBV15 and TRBJ2-5; D not certain. V was shortened by 6 bases and J by 3 bases, with 17 bases between the two germline ends. The CDR3 contains 15 residues. Germline V gene sequence: CDR1 LNHNV, CDR2 YYDKDF (reference sequence).

The J gene is TRBJ2-1, the V gene TRBV5-1, with 7 bases matching TRBD2. V lost 0 bases to trimming and J lost 5 bases; unmatched junction nucleotides: 5. Germline CDR1 reads SGHRS; CDR2 reads YFSETQ. This CDR3 comprises 15 residues. Here the CDR3 DNA reads TGCGCCAGCAGCTTGGGTTCTAGCGGACACAATGAGCAGTTCTTC. This codes for CASSLGSSGHNEQFF.

This clonotype was seen many times. This chain connects TRBV29-1 to TRBJ2-5; 7 positions match TRBD2. The CDR3 has 12 residues. V lost 4 bases and J lost 4; bases outside the gene matches: 3. Germline CDR1 reads SQVTM; CDR2 reads ANQGSEA. The CDR3 nucleotides are TGCAGCGTTGCTAGCGGTGGAGAGACCCAGTACTTC. Its protein is CSVASGGETQYF.

This clonotype came up a few times. The chain recombines TRBV12-3 or TRBV12-4 with TRBJ2-7, with D unresolved. Trimming pared 2 bases from V and 5 bases from J, leaving 10 bases between. The CDR3 covers 13 residues. CDR3 coding DNA: TGTGCCAGCAGTTTAAACAGTATCCACGAGCAGTACTTC. This gives the protein CASSLNSIHEQYF.

This clonotype was seen repeatedly, ten times or more. The chain employs TRBV5-4 and TRBJ2-2; D unclear. The CDR3 spans 15 residues. Germline CDR1 and CDR2: SGHNT and YYREEE (reference sequence). Between the trimmed V and J ends, which lost 2 bases and 8 bases, there was a span of 16 bases. CDR3 nucleotides: TGTGCCAGCAGCTTTTCGCCGCACGATAAGGGGGAGCTGTTTTTT. Translation gives CASSFSPHDKGELFF.

This chain uses TRBV28 with TRBJ1-1; 11 bases map to TRBD1. The CDR3 is 15 amino acids. The V gene end was trimmed by 4 bases and the J gene end by 11 bases; junction bases not matched to a gene: 12. Germline V gives CDR1 MDHEN, CDR2 SYDVKM. Written as DNA, the CDR3 is TGTGCCAGCAGTTCAGCCGGGACAGGGGGTGATCGGGCTTTCTTT. Encoded protein: CASSSAGTGGDRAFF.

The rearrangement joins TRBV5-1 to TRBJ2-5, with a possible D match to TRBD2 (6 bases). The CDR3 is 14 amino acids. From germline, CDR1 is SGHRS and CDR2 YFSETQ. Trimming took 0 bases from V and 5 from J, leaving 11 bases between them. The CDR3 DNA reads TGCGCCAGCAGCTTGGCTGGAGGGACGGAGACCCAGTACTTC. As protein: CASSLAGGTETQYF.

This clonotype appeared a few times. The V and J genes are TRBV6-2 or TRBV6-3 and TRBJ2-1, with D possibly being TRBD2 (6 bases). V lost 0 bases and J 12 bases, leaving 18 bases between the germline ends. The CDR3 consists of 15 residues. Germline V gene sequence: CDR1 MNHEY, CDR2 SVGEGT. CDR3 protein: CASSYSGARREPQFF. The CDR3 DNA reads as TGTGCCAGCAGTTACTCAGGAGCGAGGAGGGAGCCGCAGTTCTTC.

This clonotype has only a few counts. This chain uses TRBV7-2 with TRBJ2-1, with TRBD1 matching 7 bases. This CDR3 spans 13 amino acids. Germline V gene lookup returns CDR1 SGHTA and CDR2 FQGNSA. The J segment lost 8 bases and the V segment lost 5 bases, leaving 6 bases of the junction unmatched. In DNA, the CDR3 is TGTGCCAGCAGCCCAAACAGGGGCTATGAGCAGTTCTTC. Translation gives CASSPNRGYEQFF. The variable domain in full, with the rest retrieved from reference TRBV7-2 and TRBJ2-1, is GAGVSQSPSNKVTEKGKDVELRCDPISGHTALYWYRQSLGQGLEFLIYFQGNSAPDKSGLPSDRFSAERTGGSVSTLTIQRTQQEDSAVYLCASSPNRGYEQFFGPGTRLTVL.

The J gene is TRBJ2-5, the V gene TRBV5-1; 12 bases agree with TRBD2. J lost 5 bases, V lost 4 bases, and 9 bases had no gene match. This CDR3 has 16 amino acids. Germline V gene data show CDR1 as SGHRS and CDR2 as YFSETQ. The CDR3 DNA is TGCGCCAGCAGCGATCGGACTAGCGGGACGCGGGAGACCCAGTACTTC. Residues: CASSDRTSGTRETQYF.

In DNA form, the CDR3 reads TGTGCCAGCAGCTTATTGAGCTGGGGAAGCGGCACCGGGGAGCTGTTTTTT. It yields the protein CASSLLSWGSGTGELFF. The genes are TRBV7-9 and TRBJ2-2, with D possibly matching TRBD2 (5 bases). Germline V gives CDR1 SEHNR, CDR2 FQNEAQ (reference sequence). V was clipped by 2 bases and J by 4 bases, with 17 bases between them. This CDR3 region has 17 residues.

V usage is TRBV29-1 and J usage is TRBJ1-3; D is unresolved. V was clipped by 6 bases and J by 0 bases, with 9 bases between them. Germline lookup yields CDR1 SQVTM and CDR2 ANQGSEA. The CDR3 spans 13 residues. CDR3 DNA sequence: TGCAGCGTCGAACCCCTCTCTGGAAACACCATATATTTT. This sequence encodes CSVEPLSGNTIYF. Based on the CDR3 plus reference TRBV29-1 and TRBJ1-3, the full variable domain is SAVISQKPSRDICQRGTSLTIQCQVDSQVTMMFWYRQQPGQSLTLIATANQGSEATYESGFVIDKFPISRPNLTFSTLTVSNMSPEDSSIYLCSVEPLSGNTIYFGEGSWLTVV.

This clonotype showed up just a few times. The rearrangement links TRBV7-8 to TRBJ2-3, with 9 bases matching TRBD2. The length of the CDR3 is 16 residues. With 5 bases clipped from V and 2 bases from J, the junction kept 8 bases outside the gene matches. The germline CDR1 and CDR2 sequences are SGHVS and FQNEAQ. CDR3 sequence reads: CASSVSSGVHTDTQYF. In DNA form, the CDR3 reads TGTGCCAGCAGCGTCTCTAGCGGGGTACACACAGATACGCAGTATTTT.

In this sample, this clonotype turned up a few times. The chain carries TRBV7-9 and TRBJ1-2; D may be TRBD1 (5 bases). This CDR3 spans 13 amino acids. V lost 3 bases, J lost 10 bases, and 15 bases lay in between. CDR1 is SEHNR, CDR2 FQNEAQ, per germline (reference sequence). CDR3 bases: TGTGCCAGCAGCTTCTGGGGCGAGGGAATCTACACCTTC. This sequence encodes CASSFWGEGIYTF.

The V call is TRBV20-1, the J call TRBJ2-7; 8 bases map to TRBD1. V gave up 2 bases and J gave up 4 bases; unmatched junction bases: 4. The germline CDR1 and CDR2 sequences are DFQATT and SNEGSKA (reference sequence). The CDR3 has 13 amino acids. As DNA, the CDR3 is TGCAGTGCTAGAAGACAGGGGACATACGAGCAGTACTTC. It translates to CSARRQGTYEQYF.

V gene TRBV20-1 combines with J gene TRBJ2-1; D possibly uses TRBD1 or TRBD2 (6 bases each). The CDR3 totals 14 residues. V was pared by 6 bases and J by 2 bases, with 14 bases between. Germline CDR1 reads DFQATT; CDR2 reads SNEGSKA (reference sequence). The DNA for the CDR3 is TGCAGTGCCACCGACAGGAGGGCCTACAATGAGCAGTTCTTC. Residues: CSATDRRAYNEQFF.

The CDR3 coding sequence is TGCAGTGCTAGAGAGGAGGGGGGCCACTATGGCTACACCTTC. Amino acid sequence: CSAREEGGHYGYTF. The V and J genes are TRBV20-1 and TRBJ1-2, with D possibly TRBD1 on 6 matching bases. Deletions cut 0 bases from V and 3 bases from J, with 11 bases between. This CDR3 comprises 14 residues. Germline lookup yields CDR1 DFQATT and CDR2 SNEGSKA (reference sequence).

Only a few counts were recorded for this clonotype. V and J are TRBV27 and TRBJ2-5; 9 bases map to TRBD1. The CDR3 is 13 residues long. V shed 6 bases, J shed 5 bases, and the junction held 4 bases outside the gene matches. CDR1 and CDR2 (germline): MNHEY, SMNVEV (reference sequence). This CDR3 is CASRGTGTETQYF. The CDR3 nucleotides are TGTGCCAGCAGGGGGACAGGGACCGAGACCCAGTACTTC.

The chain combines TRBV12-3 or TRBV12-4 with TRBJ2-5, with D possibly being TRBD1 or TRBD2 (5 bases each). This CDR3 spans 15 amino acids. V dropped 0 bases and J dropped 1 base, with 9 bases sitting between them. As DNA, the CDR3 is TGTGCCAGCAGTTTAGCGGACGGGACCCAAGAGACCCAGTACTTC. Amino acids: CASSLADGTQETQYF.

This clonotype was counted a few times. V usage is TRBV12-3 or TRBV12-4 and J usage is TRBJ2-1, with D tentatively TRBD1 (6 bases). Trimming removed 5 bases from V and 5 bases from J, with 16 bases in between. This CDR3 spans 15 amino acids. CDR3 region: CASSQITRTDNEQFF. In DNA, the CDR3 is TGTGCCAGCAGTCAAATAACTCGGACAGACAATGAGCAGTTCTTC.

The gene calls are TRBV18 and TRBJ2-3; D gene unclear. The CDR3 sequence is 16 residues long. Deletions cut 0 bases from V and 1 base from J, with 11 bases between. CDR1 and CDR2 (germline): KGHSH, LQKENI. The CDR3 nucleotides are TGTGCCAGCTCACCACCGGTGGGAAGCGGCACAGATACGCAGTATTTT. Translating gives CASSPPVGSGTDTQYF.

This chain links TRBV5-1 with TRBJ2-5; D unresolved. Germline loops: CDR1 SGHRS, CDR2 YFSETQ. The CDR3 extends over 15 amino acids. Trimming removed 2 bases from V and 5 bases from J, with 16 bases in between. DNA of the CDR3: TGCGCCAGCAGCTTCACGACCCCCAAGATGGAGACCCAGTACTTC. Its protein product is CASSFTTPKMETQYF.

The chain has TRBV5-1 and TRBJ2-2; the match to TRBD1 covers 9 bases. V trimming: 8 bases; J trimming: 0 bases; junction bases outside the gene matches: 2. There are 14 residues in the CDR3. Germline V gives CDR1 SGHRS, CDR2 YFSETQ. Here the CDR3 DNA reads TGCGCCAGTGGGACAGGGACGAACACCGGGGAGCTGTTTTTT. Protein: CASGTGTNTGELFF.

This clonotype was counted between two and nine times. The rearrangement links TRBV29-1 to TRBJ1-1; D might be TRBD1 (5 bases). Germline lookup yields CDR1 SQVTM and CDR2 ANQGSEA. CDR3 size: 14 residues. V was trimmed by 7 bases and J by 1 base, leaving 16 bases between them. CDR3 region: CSGGPGARNTEAFF. CDR3 DNA: TGCAGCGGCGGTCCCGGGGCGAGGAACACTGAAGCTTTCTTT.

V and J are TRBV29-1 and TRBJ2-1; no firm D call. Germline-derived CDR1 and CDR2 are SQVTM and ANQGSEA. V gave up 1 base and J gave up 0 bases, with 10 bases separating them. This CDR3 is built from 15 residues. In DNA form, the CDR3 reads TGCAGCGTTGAAGGGGAAGCGAGCTCCTACAATGAGCAGTTCTTC. This gives the protein CSVEGEASSYNEQFF.

This clonotype was seen ten or more times. The CDR3 DNA is TGTGCCACCAGCAGCCCGGGACTAGCGGGAGGTCAAAACCAGTTCTTC. Translated: CATSSPGLAGGQNQFF. This chain uses TRBV15 with TRBJ2-1; TRBD2 agrees at 15 bases. Germline V gene data show CDR1 as LNHNV and CDR2 as YYDKDF (reference sequence). V gave up 3 bases and J gave up 13 bases; unmatched junction bases: 10. The CDR3 covers 16 residues.

The chain couples TRBV10-3 to TRBJ2-1, with 10 nucleotides matching TRBD2. From germline, CDR1 is ENHRY and CDR2 SYGVKD. The CDR3 spans 15 residues. V shed 8 bases and J 2 bases; nucleotides not matched to a gene: 6. DNA for the CDR3: TGTGCCATCCGGGGCAGCGGGAGGGCCTACAATGAGCAGTTCTTC. Translating it yields CAIRGSGRAYNEQFF.

This clonotype showed up just a few times. The CDR3 sequence: CATASGGELFF. The CDR3 coding sequence is TGTGCCACCGCCTCCGGCGGGGAGCTGTTTTTT. The chain joins TRBV11-2 to TRBJ2-2; D remains unclear. CDR1 SGHAT and CDR2 FQNNGV come from the germline V gene. The V end lost 10 bases, the J end lost 7 bases, and 10 bases lay between the germline ends. The length of the CDR3 is 11 residues.

This clonotype was picked up a small number of times. The chain is built from TRBV12-3 or TRBV12-4 and TRBJ2-3; 7 bases match TRBD1. V gave up 1 base and J gave up 3 bases; unmatched junction bases: 4. The CDR3 runs 15 residues. The CDR3 DNA reads TGTGCCAGCAGTTTAGAAGACAGGGCGACAGATACGCAGTATTTT. Translation: CASSLEDRATDTQYF.

Many counts were recorded for this clonotype. V and J are TRBV3-1 and TRBJ2-7; D not resolved. Germline CDR1 and CDR2: LGHDT and YNNKEL (reference sequence). Trimming took off 2 bases at V and 5 bases at J, with 4 bases between the two ends. CDR3 length: 11 amino acids. The CDR3 protein is CASSQTNEQYF. As DNA, the CDR3 is TGTGCCAGCAGCCAAACGAACGAGCAGTACTTC.